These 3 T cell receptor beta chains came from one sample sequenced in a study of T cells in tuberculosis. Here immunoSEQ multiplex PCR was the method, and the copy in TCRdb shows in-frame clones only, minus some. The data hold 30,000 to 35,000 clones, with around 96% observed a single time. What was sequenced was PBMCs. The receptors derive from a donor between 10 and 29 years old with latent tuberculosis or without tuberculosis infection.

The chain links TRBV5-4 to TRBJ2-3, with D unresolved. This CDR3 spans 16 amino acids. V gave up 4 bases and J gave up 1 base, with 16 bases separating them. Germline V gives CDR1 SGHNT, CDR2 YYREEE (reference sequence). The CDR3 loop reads CASSTRNFGGTDTQYF. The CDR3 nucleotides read TGTGCCAGCAGCACCAGGAATTTTGGTGGCACAGATACGCAGTATTTT.

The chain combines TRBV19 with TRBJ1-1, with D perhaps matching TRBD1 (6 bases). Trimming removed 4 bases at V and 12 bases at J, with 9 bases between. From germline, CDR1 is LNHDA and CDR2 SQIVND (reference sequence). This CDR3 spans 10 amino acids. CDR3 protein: CASSRGLTFF. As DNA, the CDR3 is TGTGCCAGTAGTAGGGGGCTAACTTTCTTT.

The CDR3 coding sequence is TGTGCCAGCAGCTCACTGTTAATTCCCGCTCCGAACGGTTCCTACGAGCAGTACTTC. Amino acids: CASSSLLIPAPNGSYEQYF. This chain links TRBV7-9 with TRBJ2-7, with D hard to call. V was cut by 4 bases and J by 1 base, with 26 bases left in between. The CDR3 length is 19 residues. Germline V gives CDR1 SEHNR, CDR2 FQNEAQ (reference sequence).